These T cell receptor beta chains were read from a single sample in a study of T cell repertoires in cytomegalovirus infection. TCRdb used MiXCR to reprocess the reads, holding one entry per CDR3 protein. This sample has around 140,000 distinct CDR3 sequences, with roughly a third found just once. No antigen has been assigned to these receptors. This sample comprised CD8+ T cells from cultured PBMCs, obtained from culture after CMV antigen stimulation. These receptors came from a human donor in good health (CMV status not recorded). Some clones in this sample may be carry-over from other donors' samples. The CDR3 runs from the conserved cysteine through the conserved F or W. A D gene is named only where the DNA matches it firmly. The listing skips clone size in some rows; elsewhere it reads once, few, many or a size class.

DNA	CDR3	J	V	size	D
TGTGCCACCGGGTCGGTCGGGATTGAAGCTTTCTTT	CATGSVGIEAFF	TRBJ1-1	TRBV28	-	-
TGTGCCAGCAGTCGACCGGGACTGGGAGATACGCAGTATTTT	CASSRPGLGDTQYF	TRBJ2-3	TRBV27	-	-
TGTGCCAGCAGCGAGATGTCACTAGCGGGGTCCCGAGGCAAAAACATTCAGTACTTC	CASSEMSLAGSRGKNIQYF	TRBJ2-4	TRBV2	few	TRBD2
TGTGCCAGCAGCTTAGGAACGGGGGTAAACAATGAGCAGTTCTTC	CASSLGTGVNNEQFF	TRBJ2-1	TRBV7-7	few	-
TGTGCCAGCAGCTTGGCCATGGAGGACACCATATATTTT	CASSLAMEDTIYF	TRBJ1-3	TRBV5-1	-	-
TGTGCCAGCAGCTTATCTGAAGCAGTCTCCTACGAGCAGTACTTC	CASSLSEAVSYEQYF	TRBJ2-7	TRBV7-2	many	-
TGTGCCAGCAGGCGATTGGACAGGGTTGATGAGCAGTTCTTC	CASRRLDRVDEQFF	TRBJ2-1	TRBV12-3/TRBV12-4	-	TRBD1
TGTGCCAGCAGTGAGGATCGCTTCTCTGGAAACACCATATATTTT	CASSEDRFSGNTIYF	TRBJ1-3	TRBV2	-	-
TGTGCCAGCAGCCAAGGGGAGGCAGGACTTCTTCGGGGCTACACCTTC	CASSQGEAGLLRGYTF	TRBJ1-2	TRBV3-1	-	-
TGTGCCAGCAGCTTATGGGGGGGTGAAGCTTTCTTT	CASSLWGGEAFF	TRBJ1-1	TRBV7-9	many	-
TGTGCCAGCAGTTGGGCCTATAATTCACCCCTCCACTTT	CASSWAYNSPLHF	TRBJ1-6	TRBV27	few	-
TGCAGTGCTAGATTCGGGGGACTAGGGGAGCAGTTCTTC	CSARFGGLGEQFF	TRBJ2-1	TRBV20-1	few	TRBD2
TGTGCCAGCAGCGGATCCGGGACAGAAAATCAGCCCCAGCATTTT	CASSGSGTENQPQHF	TRBJ1-5	TRBV7-9	many	TRBD1
TGCAGCGCATCGGAGATAAACTACAATGAGCAGTTCTTC	CSASEINYNEQFF	TRBJ2-1	TRBV29-1	-	-
TGTGCCAGCAGGCCGGGATACAACTATGGCTACACCTTC	CASRPGYNYGYTF	TRBJ1-2	TRBV6-1	many	-
TGTGCCAGCAGTGACCTGGGGGCGCGGTCCTACGAGCAGTACTTC	CASSDLGARSYEQYF	TRBJ2-7	TRBV12-3/TRBV12-4	-	-
TGTGCCAGCAGCTGGACGCCCACCGGGGAGCTGTTTTTT	CASSWTPTGELFF	TRBJ2-2	TRBV7-6	few	-
TGTGCCACCAGTTGGACTAGCGGGACCGGGGAGCTGTTTTTT	CATSWTSGTGELFF	TRBJ2-2	TRBV24-1	-	TRBD2
TGTGCCAGCAGTTTGAGCGGGGGGGCCAGTGAGCAGTTCTTC	CASSLSGGASEQFF	TRBJ2-1	TRBV12-3/TRBV12-4	medium-sized	TRBD2
TGTGCCAGCAGTTGGACAGGGCAGAGCTCCTACGAGCAGTACTTC	CASSWTGQSSYEQYF	TRBJ2-7	TRBV28	many	TRBD1
TGTGCCAGCAGTGAGCTACCGGGGACGCAGTTCTTC	CASSELPGTQFF	TRBJ2-1	TRBV2	few	-
TGTGCCAGCAGCGCCCGGTGGGCCAGGGACACTGAAGCTTTCTTT	CASSARWARDTEAFF	TRBJ1-1	TRBV9	-	-
TGTGCCAGCAGCCTTGGGGGGGCCATGAATGAGCAGTTCTTC	CASSLGGAMNEQFF	TRBJ2-1	TRBV3-1	many	-
TGTGCCAGCAGTGAATTGACGGTTTATAGCAATCAGCCCCAGCATTTT	CASSELTVYSNQPQHF	TRBJ1-5	TRBV6-1	-	-
TGTGCCAGCAGTTTTACGGGGGCCAGCACAGATACGCAGTATTTT	CASSFTGASTDTQYF	TRBJ2-3	TRBV2	-	-
TGTGCCAGCAGCACGGGACTAGCGGGGGGAGTTGAGCAGTTCTTC	CASSTGLAGGVEQFF	TRBJ2-1	TRBV7-6	many	TRBD2
TGTGCCAGCAGCTTTGGGACTCTGAGCACAGATACGCAGTATTTT	CASSFGTLSTDTQYF	TRBJ2-3	TRBV5-4	-	-
TGTGCCAGCAGCTTGGAGGGTGGAGAAAAACTGTTTTTT	CASSLEGGEKLFF	TRBJ1-4	TRBV7-9	few	-
TGTGCCAGCAGTCCGACCGGGGGGGTCTACACTGAAGCTTTCTTT	CASSPTGGVYTEAFF	TRBJ1-1	TRBV28	few	-
TGCGCCAGCAGCCAGAGTACGTTGGACAGGGCCCACGAGCAGTACTTC	CASSQSTLDRAHEQYF	TRBJ2-7	TRBV4-1	-	TRBD1
TGTGCCATCAGTGACCTCGGACAGGGTACCTACGAGCAGTACTTC	CAISDLGQGTYEQYF	TRBJ2-7	TRBV10-3	-	TRBD1
TGTGCCAGCAGTTACTTGGGGACAGATTTGAACACTGAAGCTTTCTTT	CASSYLGTDLNTEAFF	TRBJ1-1	TRBV6-5	-	TRBD1
TGTGCCAGCAGTGATCGCGGGGGGGCAAGAGAGCAGTTCTTC	CASSDRGGAREQFF	TRBJ2-1	TRBV2	-	TRBD2
TGTGCCAGCAGTCTAGCGGGGGCAGGCGCCGGGGAGCTGTTTTTT	CASSLAGAGAGELFF	TRBJ2-2	TRBV6-5	few	TRBD2
TGTGCCAGCAGTTCCTCGGCAGGTGAAAACACTGAAGCTTTCTTT	CASSSSAGENTEAFF	TRBJ1-1	TRBV6-5	few	-
TGTGCCAGCAGTTACTCGGACGGGACAGGGCTCGGGGAGCTGTTTTTT	CASSYSDGTGLGELFF	TRBJ2-2	TRBV6-5	few	TRBD1
TGTGCCAGCAGTGACAGGCAAATAGGCGAAAAACTGTTTTTT	CASSDRQIGEKLFF	TRBJ1-4	TRBV2	-	-
TGTGCCAGCAGCCCCCCTCATAGCGGCAATGAGCAGTTCTTC	CASSPPHSGNEQFF	TRBJ2-1	TRBV9	-	-
TGTGCCAGCAGTCCCGGACCCAGCCGAACTGAAGCTTTCTTT	CASSPGPSRTEAFF	TRBJ1-1	TRBV12-3/TRBV12-4	-	-
TGCAGTGCCCAAACCCTAGACGGAGGCGGGGACACCTTC	CSAQTLDGGGDTF	TRBJ1-2	TRBV20-1	-	-
TGTGCCAGCAGCTTACGGACAGACACAGATACGCAGTATTTT	CASSLRTDTDTQYF	TRBJ2-3	TRBV7-6	-	-
TGTGCCACCAGCAGAAACTGGGGGGACCCTCAAATGGGCTCCTACAATGAGCAGTTCTTC	CATSRNWGDPQMGSYNEQFF	TRBJ2-1	TRBV15	-	-
TGTGCCAGCAGTGCTTACTACGAGCAGTACTTC	CASSAYYEQYF	TRBJ2-7	TRBV12-3/TRBV12-4	-	-
TGTGCCAGCAGCTTAACGGGCTACACCTTC	CASSLTGYTF	TRBJ1-2	TRBV7-9	-	-
TGTGCCAGCAGCTGGATCCTCGGGGGGGTGGGGGACAATGAGCAGTTCTTC	CASSWILGGVGDNEQFF	TRBJ2-1	TRBV11-2	few	TRBD2
TGTGCCAGCACTTTTCAGGGTCAGCATCAGCCCCAGCATTTT	CASTFQGQHQPQHF	TRBJ1-5	TRBV6-8	-	-
TGCAGTGCTAGAGATTTCGCCCGATCTGGAAACACCATATATTTT	CSARDFARSGNTIYF	TRBJ1-3	TRBV20-1	-	-
TGTGCCAGCAGTTTCTTTGGGAACTACGAGCAGTACTTC	CASSFFGNYEQYF	TRBJ2-7	TRBV27	few	-
TGTGCCAGTAGTATGAGGAGCGGAGATACGCAGTATTTT	CASSMRSGDTQYF	TRBJ2-3	TRBV19	-	-
TGTGCCAGCAGCTTAGGACAGGGGGCAGGGGCTGAAGCTTTCTTT	CASSLGQGAGAEAFF	TRBJ1-1	TRBV7-3	-	TRBD1
TGTGCCAGCAGCTCTTCGACAGCAATGAACACTGAAGCTTTCTTT	CASSSSTAMNTEAFF	TRBJ1-1	TRBV7-9	many	-
TGTGCCAGCAGCCAAGAGCTGAGCGGGGGGTTCTACGAGCAGTACTTC	CASSQELSGGFYEQYF	TRBJ2-7	TRBV4-2	-	TRBD2
TGTGCCAGCAGTTTGGGGGGGGCGATTGTTGAAGCTTTCTTT	CASSLGGAIVEAFF	TRBJ1-1	TRBV27	-	-
TGTGCCAGCAGCTTAGTATTTCGAGATATCAATGAGCAGTTCTTC	CASSLVFRDINEQFF	TRBJ2-1	TRBV11-2	-	-
TGTGCCAGCAGTAAAGAACAGGGTTACGGCAATCAGCCCCAGCATTTT	CASSKEQGYGNQPQHF	TRBJ1-5	TRBV2	many	-
TGTGCCAGCACCAGAGTATGGAGAAATGAAAAACTGTTTTTT	CASTRVWRNEKLFF	TRBJ1-4	TRBV27	-	-
TGCAGTGCTAGAGGGCCAGGGGCCCCGAACTCCTACGAGCAGTACTTC	CSARGPGAPNSYEQYF	TRBJ2-7	TRBV20-1	few	-